This TCR beta chain is drawn from a study of T cells after yellow fever vaccination. A single record per CDR3 protein comes from TCRdb applying MiXCR to the 5' RACE reads. The sample yields under 550,000 distinct CDR3 sequences, 21% seen once. This CDR3 has 13 residues. The V end lost 1 base, the J end lost 6 bases, and 7 bases lay between the germline ends. Germline CDR1 reads DFQATT; CDR2 reads SNEGSKA (reference sequence). This sequence was found in a man aged 18-30 years who received the YFV17D yellow fever vaccine. Sequences were derived from PBMCs, sampled roughly 20 days after the first yellow fever vaccination. V is TRBV20-1 and J is TRBJ1-6, with no clear D. CDR3 sequence: CSARGFSNSPLHF. The CDR3 nucleotides read TGCAGTGCTAGAGGGTTTTCTAATTCACCCCTCCACTTT.